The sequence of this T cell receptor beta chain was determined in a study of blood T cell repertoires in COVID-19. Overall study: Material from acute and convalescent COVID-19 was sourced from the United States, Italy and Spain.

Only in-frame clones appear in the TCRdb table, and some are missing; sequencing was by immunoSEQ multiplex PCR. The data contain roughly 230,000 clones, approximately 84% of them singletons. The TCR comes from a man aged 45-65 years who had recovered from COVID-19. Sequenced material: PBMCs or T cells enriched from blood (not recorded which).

DNA for the CDR3: TGCGCCAGCAGCCAAGATAGCGGAGTTCCCTCCTACGAGCAGTACTTC. This gives the protein CASSQDSGVPSYEQYF. V is TRBV4-1 and J is TRBJ2-7; tentative D call: TRBD2 (6 bases). Trimming removed 0 bases from V and 0 bases from J, with 12 bases in between. Germline CDR1 reads MGHRA; CDR2 reads YSYEKL. CDR3 length equals 16 residues.